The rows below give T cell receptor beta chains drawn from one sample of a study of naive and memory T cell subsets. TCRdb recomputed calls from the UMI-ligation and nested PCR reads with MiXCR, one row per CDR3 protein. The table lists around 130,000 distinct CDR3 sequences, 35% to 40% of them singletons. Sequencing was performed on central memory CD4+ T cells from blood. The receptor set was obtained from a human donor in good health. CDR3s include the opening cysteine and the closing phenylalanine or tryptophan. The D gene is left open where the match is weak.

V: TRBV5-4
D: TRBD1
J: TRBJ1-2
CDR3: CASSHRDRIGYTF

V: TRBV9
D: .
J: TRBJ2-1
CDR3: CASSVAGGIYNNEQFF

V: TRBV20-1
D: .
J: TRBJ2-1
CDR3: CSAFRGGSNEQFF

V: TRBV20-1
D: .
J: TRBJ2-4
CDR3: CSASEGGFGRAKNIQYF

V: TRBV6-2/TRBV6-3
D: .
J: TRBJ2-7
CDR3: CAVEGDSSYEQYF

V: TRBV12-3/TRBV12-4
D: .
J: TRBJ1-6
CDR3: CASSPKEWSPLHF

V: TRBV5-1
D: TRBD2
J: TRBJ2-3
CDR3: CASSLTAGGPTDTQYF

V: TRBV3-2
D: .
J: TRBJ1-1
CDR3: CASSRRTGREATEAFF

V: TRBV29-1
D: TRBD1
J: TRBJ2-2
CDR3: CSANAGGAPGELFF

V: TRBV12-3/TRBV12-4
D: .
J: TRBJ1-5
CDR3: CASSRYPTGAGGQPQHF

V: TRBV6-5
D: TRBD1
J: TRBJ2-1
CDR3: CASSYGTGGDEQFF

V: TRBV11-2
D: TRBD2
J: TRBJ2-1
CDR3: CASSLEAQASGRAYNEQFF

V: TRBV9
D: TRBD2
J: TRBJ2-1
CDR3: CASSSRSGMVYNEQFF

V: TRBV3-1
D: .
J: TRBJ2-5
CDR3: CASGPYNQETQYF

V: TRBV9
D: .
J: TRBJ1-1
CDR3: CASSVEVGTEAFF

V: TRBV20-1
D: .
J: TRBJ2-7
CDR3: CSARGLNRVVEQYF

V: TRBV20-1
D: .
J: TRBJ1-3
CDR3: CSARERGAGGNTIYF

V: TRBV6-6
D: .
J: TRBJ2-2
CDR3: CASIGADTGELFF

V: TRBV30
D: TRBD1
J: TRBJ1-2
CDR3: CAWSPGGYGYTF

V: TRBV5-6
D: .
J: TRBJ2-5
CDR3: CASSLLAQETQYF

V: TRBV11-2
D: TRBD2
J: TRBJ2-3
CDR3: CASSLDGRATDTQYF

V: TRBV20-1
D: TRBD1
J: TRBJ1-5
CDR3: CSAREIQPGTGRLGNQPQHF

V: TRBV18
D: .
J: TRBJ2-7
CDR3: CASSPNRAEQYF

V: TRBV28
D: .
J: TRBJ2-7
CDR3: CASSPGGLNEQYF

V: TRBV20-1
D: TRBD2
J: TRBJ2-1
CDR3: CSVKAGVGGEQFF

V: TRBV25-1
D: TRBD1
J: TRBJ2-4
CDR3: CASSPKTGNKNIQYF

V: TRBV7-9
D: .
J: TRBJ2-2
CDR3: CASSLDPTRTGELFF

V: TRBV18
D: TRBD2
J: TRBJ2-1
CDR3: CANSPPRSGTSGMSSLNEQFF

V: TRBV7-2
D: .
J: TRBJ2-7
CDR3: CASSLSQVSYEQYF

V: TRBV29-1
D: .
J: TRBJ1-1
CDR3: CSAHPEAFF

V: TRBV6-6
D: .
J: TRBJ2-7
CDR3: CASSYPHSYEQYF

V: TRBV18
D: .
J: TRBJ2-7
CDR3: CASSPPSKPYEQYF

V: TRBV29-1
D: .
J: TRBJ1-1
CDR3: CSVVVLINTEAFF

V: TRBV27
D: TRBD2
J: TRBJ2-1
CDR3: CASSRGTSGNVNEQFF

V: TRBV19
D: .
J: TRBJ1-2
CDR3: CASSEQEKSFGYTF